This TCR beta chain appears in the sequencing data of a study of T-cell memory formation after mild COVID-19. Study-level findings and limits: CD4+ contracting clones were mainly CM and EM; CD8+ ones, EMRA.

A single record per CDR3 protein comes from TCRdb applying MiXCR to the 5' RACE reads. Seen here are fewer than 600,000 distinct CDR3 sequences, about a fifth observed once, and the top ten hold around 8.4%. The ends lost 0 bases at V and 4 bases at J; junction bases unmatched: 8. CDR3 size: 18 residues. Per the germline V gene, CDR1 is MNHEY and CDR2 is SMNVEV (reference sequence). This clonotype has only a few counts. What it binds is unknown. This clonotype originated in an adult woman who had mild COVID-19 (a few samples of this study predate the infection). Cell type and time point are not known. The chain carries TRBV27 and TRBJ2-1, with TRBD2 matching 11 bases. The sequencing sample was made of PBMCs or a T cell subset sorted from them (not recorded which). The CDR3 loop reads CASSLSHLAGGLYNEQFF. The CDR3 DNA sequence: TGTGCCAGCAGTTTATCCCATCTAGCGGGGGGACTATACAATGAGCAGTTCTTC.